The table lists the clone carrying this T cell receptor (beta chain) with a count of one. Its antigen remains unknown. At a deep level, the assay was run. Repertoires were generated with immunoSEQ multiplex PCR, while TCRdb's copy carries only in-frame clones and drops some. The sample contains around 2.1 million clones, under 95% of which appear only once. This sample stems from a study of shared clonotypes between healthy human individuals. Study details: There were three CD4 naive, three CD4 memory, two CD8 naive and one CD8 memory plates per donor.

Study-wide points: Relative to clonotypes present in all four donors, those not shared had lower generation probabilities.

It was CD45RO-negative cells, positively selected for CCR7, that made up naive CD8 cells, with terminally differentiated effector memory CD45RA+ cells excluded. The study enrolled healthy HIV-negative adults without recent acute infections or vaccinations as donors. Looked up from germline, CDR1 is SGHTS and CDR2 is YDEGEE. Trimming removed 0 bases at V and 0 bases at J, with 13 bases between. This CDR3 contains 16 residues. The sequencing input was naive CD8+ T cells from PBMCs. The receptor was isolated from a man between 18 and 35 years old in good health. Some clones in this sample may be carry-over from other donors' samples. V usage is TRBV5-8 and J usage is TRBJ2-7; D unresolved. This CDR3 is CASSLGEVTPSYEQYF. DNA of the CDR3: TGTGCCAGCAGCTTGGGTGAGGTGACACCCTCCTACGAGCAGTACTTC.